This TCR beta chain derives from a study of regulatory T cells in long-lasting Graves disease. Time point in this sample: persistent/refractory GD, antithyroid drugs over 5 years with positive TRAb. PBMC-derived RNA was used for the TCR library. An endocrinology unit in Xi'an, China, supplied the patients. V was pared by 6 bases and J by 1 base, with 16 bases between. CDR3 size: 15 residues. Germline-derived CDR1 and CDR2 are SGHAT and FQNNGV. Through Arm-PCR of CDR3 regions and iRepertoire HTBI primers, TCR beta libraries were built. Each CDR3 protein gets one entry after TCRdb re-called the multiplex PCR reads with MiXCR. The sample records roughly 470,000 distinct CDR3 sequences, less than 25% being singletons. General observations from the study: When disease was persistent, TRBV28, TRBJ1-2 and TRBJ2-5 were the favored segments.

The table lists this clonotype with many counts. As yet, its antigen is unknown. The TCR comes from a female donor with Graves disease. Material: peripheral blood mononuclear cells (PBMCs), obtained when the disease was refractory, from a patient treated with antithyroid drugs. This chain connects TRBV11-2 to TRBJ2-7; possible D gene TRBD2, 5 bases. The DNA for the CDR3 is TGTGCCAGCAGTCTCGGGGATCTCAGGTCCTACGAGCAGTACTTC. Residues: CASSLGDLRSYEQYF.